This T cell receptor beta chain was sequenced during a study of identifying expanded T cells in peripheral blood. As for this clone: Its antigen is unknown.

The CDR3 has 13 residues. Germline assignment: CDR1 SQVTM and CDR2 ANQGSEA. Germline trimming cut 3 bases from V and 3 bases from J; bases unmatched to any gene: 1. Here immunoSEQ multiplex PCR was the method, and the copy in TCRdb shows in-frame clones only, minus some. The sample includes approximately 130,000 clones, 70% to 90% of them seen just once. Study-wide results and limits: Clone count variance between roughly 2-week samples rose with total template count.

This sequence originates from a person aged 18 to 75 in good health. This chain links TRBV29-1 with TRBJ2-1, with TRBD1 identical over 8 bases. The sequencing sample was made of blood. The CDR3 protein is CSVDGTGYNEQFF. CDR3 bases: TGCAGCGTTGACGGGACAGGCTACAATGAGCAGTTCTTC.